Listed below are T cell receptor beta chains from one sample, sequenced in a study of T cells after yellow fever vaccination. TCRdb reprocessed the 5' RACE reads via MiXCR and lists one record per CDR3 protein. The sample records approximately 150,000 distinct CDR3 sequences, roughly 8.2% being singletons. Source: CD4+ T cells sorted from PBMCs, taken 5 days after the yellow fever booster vaccination. The receptors come from a man younger than 40 who received the YFV17D yellow fever vaccine. The CDR3 runs from the conserved cysteine through the conserved F or W. The D gene is left open where the match is weak. Rows may omit the clone size; those that give it use once, few, many or a size class.

v_gene	d_gene	abundance	j_gene	CDR3aa	CDR3nt
TRBV15	NA	many	TRBJ2-1	CATSSPGENNEQFF	TGTGCCACCAGCAGCCCGGGGGAAAACAATGAGCAGTTCTTC
TRBV20-1	NA	many	TRBJ2-7	CSVLKGHYYEQYF	TGCAGTGTCTTGAAAGGACACTACTACGAGCAGTACTTC
TRBV20-1	TRBD2	many	TRBJ2-1	CSASMTSGSNEQFF	TGCAGTGCTAGTATGACTAGCGGGAGCAATGAGCAGTTCTTC
TRBV5-1	NA	many	TRBJ2-4	CASSLRARRDIQYF	TGCGCCAGCAGCTTGCGCGCTAGGAGGGACATTCAGTACTTC
TRBV12-3/TRBV12-4	NA	many	TRBJ2-7	CASSSEDRLYEQYF	TGTGCCAGCAGTTCGGAGGACAGACTCTACGAGCAGTACTTC
TRBV20-1	NA	many	TRBJ2-7	CSAVKGFAYEQYF	TGCAGTGCCGTCAAGGGATTCGCCTACGAGCAGTACTTC
TRBV5-1	TRBD1	many	TRBJ2-2	CASGLGQAQTGELFF	TGCGCCAGCGGATTGGGACAGGCCCAAACCGGGGAGCTGTTTTTT
TRBV7-2	NA	NA	TRBJ2-1	CASSLGVTYNEQFF	TGTGCCAGCAGCTTAGGAGTAACGTACAATGAGCAGTTCTTC
TRBV5-4	TRBD2	NA	TRBJ2-3	CASSPAGGRPTDTQYF	TGTGCCAGCAGCCCGGCTGGCGGGAGGCCCACAGATACGCAGTATTTT
TRBV9	NA	many	TRBJ2-2	CASSVEGVAESGELFF	TGTGCCAGCAGCGTAGAGGGGGTTGCGGAGTCCGGGGAGCTGTTTTTT
TRBV18	TRBD2	NA	TRBJ2-7	CASSAPGLAAYEQYF	TGTGCCAGCTCAGCCCCGGGACTAGCGGCCTACGAGCAGTACTTC
TRBV29-1	NA	many	TRBJ1-3	CSVHDSSGNTIYF	TGCAGCGTTCATGACAGCTCTGGAAACACCATATATTTT
TRBV4-2	NA	many	TRBJ2-7	CASSRDTSWEQYF	TGTGCCAGCAGCCGGGACACTTCGTGGGAGCAGTACTTC
TRBV5-6	TRBD1	NA	TRBJ1-2	CASSFGQGAYGYTF	TGTGCCAGCAGCTTCGGACAGGGGGCTTACGGCTACACCTTC
TRBV7-2	TRBD1	many	TRBJ2-3	CASSSTGEADTQYF	TGTGCCAGCAGCTCGACAGGGGAGGCAGATACGCAGTATTTT
TRBV20-1	TRBD2	many	TRBJ2-3	CSASRQRGSTDTQYF	TGCAGTGCTAGTCGCCAGCGGGGCAGCACAGATACGCAGTATTTT
TRBV9	TRBD2	many	TRBJ2-7	CASSVRTSGPYEQYF	TGTGCCAGCAGCGTTCGGACTAGCGGGCCCTACGAGCAGTACTTC
TRBV5-1	TRBD2	many	TRBJ2-2	CASSRMNLAGGAGELFF	TGCGCCAGCAGCCGCATGAACCTAGCGGGAGGTGCCGGGGAGCTGTTTTTT
TRBV18	TRBD2	many	TRBJ2-1	CASSPGGLAGISSYNEQFF	TGTGCCAGCTCACCAGGAGGACTAGCGGGCATCAGCTCCTACAATGAGCAGTTCTTC
TRBV7-9	NA	many	TRBJ1-4	CASSGPVGEKLFF	TGTGCCAGCAGCGGACCGGTTGGGGAAAAACTGTTTTTT
TRBV7-2	TRBD1	many	TRBJ2-7	CASSPPGQGRSYEQYF	TGTGCCAGCAGCCCCCCTGGACAGGGGAGGTCATACGAGCAGTACTTC
TRBV2	NA	many	TRBJ2-1	CASSVRGGTRNEQFF	TGTGCCAGCAGTGTCCGAGGGGGGACAAGAAATGAGCAGTTCTTC
TRBV20-1	NA	NA	TRBJ1-4	CSATPGEKLFF	TGCAGTGCGACACCAGGGGAAAAACTGTTTTTT
TRBV10-3	NA	many	TRBJ2-1	CAISESGGGDEQFF	TGTGCCATCAGTGAGTCGGGGGGGGGCGATGAGCAGTTCTTC
TRBV7-2	TRBD1	many	TRBJ2-1	CASRRTGIYNEQFF	TGTGCCAGCAGACGGACAGGGATTTACAATGAGCAGTTCTTC
TRBV30	NA	many	TRBJ2-7	CAWRTERQAYEQYF	TGTGCCTGGAGAACGGAGCGCCAGGCCTACGAGCAGTACTTC
TRBV5-8	NA	few	TRBJ2-7	CASSRDGSVTYEQYF	TGTGCCAGCAGCCGGGATGGCAGTGTAACCTACGAGCAGTACTTC
TRBV6-2/TRBV6-3	NA	many	TRBJ2-1	CASSSKGGSFF	TGTGCCAGCAGCTCCAAGGGGGGCTCGTTCTTC
TRBV29-1	NA	NA	TRBJ1-1	CSVAGRTMNTEAFF	TGCAGCGTTGCCGGCAGGACTATGAACACTGAAGCTTTCTTT
TRBV7-2	NA	many	TRBJ2-3	CASSLSSISGARSDTQYF	TGTGCCAGCAGCTTATCTAGCATCTCGGGAGCCCGGTCCGATACGCAGTATTTT
TRBV20-1	TRBD2	many	TRBJ2-3	CSGGTSGTVRIDTDTQYF	TGCAGTGGCGGAACTAGCGGGACCGTTCGTATTGACACAGATACGCAGTATTTT
TRBV6-1	TRBD1	NA	TRBJ2-7	CASRPSPGQGAWEQYF	TGTGCCAGCAGACCTTCTCCGGGACAGGGGGCTTGGGAGCAGTACTTC
TRBV29-1	TRBD1	many	TRBJ1-5	CSVQQGENQPQHF	TGCAGCGTACAACAGGGGGAGAATCAGCCCCAGCATTTT
TRBV12-3/TRBV12-4	NA	many	TRBJ1-4	CASSLRGRQEKLFF	TGTGCCAGCAGTTTAAGGGGGAGGCAAGAAAAACTGTTTTTT
TRBV5-1	TRBD1	many	TRBJ2-2	CASRSTGGSSTGELFF	TGCGCCAGCAGAAGCACAGGGGGCAGCAGTACCGGGGAGCTGTTTTTT